These 31 T cell receptor beta chains came from one sample sequenced in a study of T cells in Graves' hyperthyroidism and ophthalmopathy. Researchers amplified the TCR beta CDR3 regions from RNA transcripts. In the first-round RT-PCR of the TCR CDR3, the HTBI primer set was used. TCRdb used MiXCR to reprocess the multiplex PCR reads, holding one entry per CDR3 protein. Found here are 400,000 to 550,000 distinct CDR3 sequences, roughly an eighth of them singletons; the top ten hold over 15%. Sequencing used blood. The receptors were sampled from a woman aged 18-30 years with Graves' hyperthyroidism.

This chain uses TRBV5-1 with TRBJ2-3, with 15 bases aligning to TRBD2. This CDR3 is built from 19 residues. After removal of 1 base from V and 4 bases from J, the junction contained 10 bases not matched to a gene. Germline lookup yields CDR1 SGHRS and CDR2 YFSETQ. CDR3: CASSLLGLAGGRGADTQYF. The CDR3 nucleotides read TGCGCCAGCAGCTTGCTGGGACTAGCGGGAGGTCGGGGAGCAGATACGCAGTATTTT.

This chain uses TRBV29-1 with TRBJ2-5, with unresolved D. Germline V gene data show CDR1 as SQVTM and CDR2 as ANQGSEA. V lost 4 bases and J 4 bases, leaving 10 bases between the germline ends. The CDR3 totals 12 residues. DNA of the CDR3: TGCAGCGTTGCCACTGTAAGAGAGACCCAGTACTTC. Translation gives CSVATVRETQYF.

The J gene is TRBJ2-1, the V gene TRBV6-2 or TRBV6-3; 14 bases align to TRBD2. V lost 3 bases and J lost 5; bases outside the gene matches: 12. The CDR3 loop spans 19 amino acids. Germline V gene data show CDR1 as MNHEY and CDR2 as SVGEGT. CDR3 nucleotides: TGTGCCAGCAGTTATGCGGTACCGGGACTAGCGGGGGCTAACAATGAGCAGTTCTTC. It codes for CASSYAVPGLAGANNEQFF.

This clonotype turned up a few times. The V gene is TRBV9, the J gene TRBJ2-4; no definite D call. The CDR3 is 17 residues long. Trimming cost V 5 bases and J 1 base, with 19 bases left between them. Germline loops: CDR1 SGDLS, CDR2 YYNGEE. CDR3 nucleotides: TGTGCCAGCAGTCCCGAAGGATTAGGAAGGGCCAAAAACATTCAGTACTTC. Amino acid sequence: CASSPEGLGRAKNIQYF.

This clonotype was recorded many times. V is TRBV20-1 and J is TRBJ2-4; D is possibly TRBD1 or TRBD2 (5 bases each). Germline CDR1 reads DFQATT; CDR2 reads SNEGSKA (reference sequence). V shed 6 bases and J shed 4 bases, with 19 bases lying between them. The CDR3 is 15 residues long. This CDR3 is CSATLPGTSKNIQYF. The CDR3 DNA follows: TGCAGTGCGACGTTACCAGGGACCTCAAAAAACATTCAGTACTTC.

This clonotype was counted many times. This chain links TRBV11-1 with TRBJ1-2; TRBD1 is a possible D gene (6 bases). The CDR3 contains 15 residues. The V end was cut by 4 bases, the J end by 4 bases, with 16 bases between. The V gene's germline CDR1 is SGHAT and CDR2 FQDESV (reference sequence). CDR3 in DNA: TGTGCCAGCAGCTCTTACAGGGATATCAGCTATGGCTACACCTTC. It yields the protein CASSSYRDISYGYTF.

This chain connects TRBV19 to TRBJ1-5, with D tentatively TRBD1 (5 bases). Germline V gives CDR1 LNHDA, CDR2 SQIVND (reference sequence). CDR3 length: 14 residues. V lost 6 bases and J lost 2, with 11 bases in between. In nucleotides, the CDR3 is TGTGCCAGTAGCCTCCGGGACGGCAATCAGCCCCAGCATTTT. Translation gives CASSLRDGNQPQHF.

The V call is TRBV5-1, the J call TRBJ2-3, with 10 bases identical to TRBD2. CDR3 length: 16 amino acids. Trimming took 0 bases from V and 2 from J; bases not matched to a gene: 3. Germline V lookup: CDR1 SGHRS, CDR2 YFSETQ. The chain's CDR3 is CASSLGTSGATDTQYF. DNA of the CDR3: TGCGCCAGCAGCTTGGGGACTAGCGGAGCCACAGATACGCAGTATTTT.

The chain has TRBV29-1 and TRBJ2-3; 9 bases match TRBD1. Losses at the gene ends were 5 bases for V and 3 bases for J; bases not matched to a gene: 3. Germline CDR1 reads SQVTM; CDR2 reads ANQGSEA. This CDR3 spans 13 amino acids. The CDR3 region is CSVPGTGTDTQYF. Here the CDR3 DNA reads TGCAGCGTTCCCGGGACAGGGACAGATACGCAGTATTTT.

This clonotype was observed at least ten times. This chain joins TRBV27 and TRBJ1-1; no firm D call. Germline V gene data show CDR1 as MNHEY and CDR2 as SMNVEV (reference sequence). V was clipped by 7 bases and J by 2 bases, with 11 bases between them. This CDR3 is 13 amino acids long. The CDR3 nucleotides read TGTGCCAGCAACTTCGGGAGAAACACTGAAGCTTTCTTT. This encodes CASNFGRNTEAFF.

This clonotype was counted at least ten times. The chain links TRBV7-9 to TRBJ2-1, with D perhaps TRBD1 or TRBD2 (6 bases each). The CDR3 spans 16 residues. Trimming left V 4 bases short and J 7 bases short, with 20 bases between. CDR1 is SEHNR, CDR2 FQNEAQ, per germline (reference sequence). CDR3 coding DNA: TGTGCCAGCAGCTCACTGTGGAGGGGGAGGATGAATGAGCAGTTCTTC. Translating it yields CASSSLWRGRMNEQFF.

This clonotype turned up a few times. This sequence joins TRBV9 and TRBJ2-7, with a tentative D call TRBD2 (5 bases). Trimming pared 3 bases from V and 7 bases from J, leaving 14 bases between. The CDR3 spans 13 residues. CDR1 SGDLS and CDR2 YYNGEE come from the germline V gene. In nucleotides, the CDR3 is TGTGCCAGCAGCGCCCATCAAGAGGGAGAGCAGTACTTC. This codes for CASSAHQEGEQYF.

There are many counts of this clonotype. The rearrangement uses TRBV20-1 and TRBJ1-4; D unresolved. Trimming took 6 bases from V and 7 from J, leaving 15 bases between them. Germline V gene lookup returns CDR1 DFQATT and CDR2 SNEGSKA (reference sequence). This CDR3 has 13 residues. CDR3 sequence: CSAASGSIEKLFF. The CDR3 DNA is TGCAGTGCGGCCTCCGGGAGCATTGAAAAACTGTTTTTT.

This clonotype was picked up a small number of times. The gene calls are TRBV27 and TRBJ2-1; 9 bases agree with TRBD2. Unmatched junction bases numbered 4, after V lost 3 bases and J lost 7 bases. The CDR3 sequence is 14 residues long. Germline CDR1 reads MNHEY; CDR2 reads SMNVEV (reference sequence). CDR3 region: CASSLREGLNEQFF. The CDR3 coding sequence is TGTGCCAGCAGTTTGCGGGAGGGCCTAAATGAGCAGTTCTTC.

This clonotype was found many times. V is TRBV20-1 and J is TRBJ2-5; D tentatively fits TRBD1 or TRBD2 (5 bases each). CDR3 size: 15 residues. Trimming stripped 4 bases from V and 0 bases from J, with 15 bases between. The germline V gene encodes CDR1 DFQATT and CDR2 SNEGSKA (reference sequence). For the CDR3, the DNA is TGCAGTGCTACCGGGACGGTGATTAACCAAGAGACCCAGTACTTC. It encodes CSATGTVINQETQYF.

This clonotype was detected many times. The rearrangement joins TRBV2 to TRBJ1-1, with 10 bases fitting TRBD1. Germline CDR1 and CDR2: SNHLY and FYNNEI. V dropped 7 bases and J dropped 7; count of bases not matched to a gene: 6. The CDR3 is 13 residues long. CDR3 region: CASTGDRGIEAFF. The CDR3 DNA is TGTGCCAGCACCGGGGACAGGGGAATTGAAGCTTTCTTT.

This clonotype has only a few counts. The gene calls are TRBV24-1 and TRBJ2-2; 8 bases line up with TRBD2. V trimming: 10 bases; J trimming: 0 bases; junction bases outside the gene matches: 9. The CDR3 totals 16 residues. CDR1 KGHDR and CDR2 SFDVKD come from the germline V gene. The CDR3, as DNA: TGTGCCACGAGGGTGGCTAGCGGGTCGAACACCGGGGAGCTGTTTTTT. It codes for CATRVASGSNTGELFF.

This clonotype was found a few times. The V gene is TRBV29-1, the J gene TRBJ1-1, with D possibly TRBD1 on 5 matching bases. The CDR3 is 13 residues long. V lost 4 bases and J lost 5, with 14 bases in between. From germline, CDR1 is SQVTM and CDR2 ANQGSEA. The CDR3 region has the DNA TGCAGCGTTGCTGGGGGGAAGGGTACTGAAGCTTTCTTT. Its translation: CSVAGGKGTEAFF.

This clonotype showed up many times. The chain couples TRBV19 to TRBJ2-2; TRBD1 matches 9 bases. V shed 5 bases and J 0 bases; nucleotides not matched to a gene: 4. CDR1 is LNHDA and CDR2 is SQIVND in the germline V gene (reference sequence). The CDR3 extends over 16 amino acids. The CDR3 coding sequence is TGTGCCAGTAGTCATACAGGGGGCCCGAACACCGGGGAGCTGTTTTTT. Its translation: CASSHTGGPNTGELFF.

About this clonotype: At one boundary the junction diverges from the germline segment, which might be a read error. V is TRBV6-1 and J is TRBJ2-3, with 8 bases that match TRBD2. Germline lookup yields CDR1 MNHNS and CDR2 SASEGT. The CDR3 totals 17 residues. This CDR3 is CAISESRAGVSTDTQYF. The DNA for the CDR3 is TGTGCCATCAGTGAGTCTCGAGCGGGGGTCAGCACAGATACGCAGTATTTT.

The chain recombines TRBV19 with TRBJ1-5; D gene ambiguous. CDR3 length equals 17 residues. Trimming cost V 2 bases and J 0 bases, with 14 bases left between them. Germline-derived CDR1 and CDR2 are LNHDA and SQIVND (reference sequence). CDR3 nucleotides: TGTGCCAGTAGTATATGGTTTCGAGAATATAGCAATCAGCCCCAGCATTTT. It encodes CASSIWFREYSNQPQHF.

This clonotype was found many times. The chain uses TRBV3-1 and TRBJ2-1; 8 bases line up with TRBD2. J was trimmed by 9 bases and V by 0 bases; bases with no gene match: 7. The CDR3 is made up of 15 amino acids. CDR1 and CDR2 from the germline V gene are LGHDT and YNNKEL (reference sequence). CDR3 coding DNA: TGTGCCAGCAGCCAAGATGTCGGACTAGCAGGTGAGCAGTTCTTC. Encoded protein: CASSQDVGLAGEQFF.

This clonotype showed up many times. CDR3 nucleotides: TGTGCCAGCAACCTTCGATACGAGCAGTACGTC. This sequence encodes CASNLRYEQYV. The genes are TRBV9 and TRBJ2-7; D not certain. Trimming removed 6 bases at V and 4 bases at J, with 8 bases between. CDR1 and CDR2 (germline): SGDLS, YYNGEE. The CDR3 loop spans 11 amino acids.

For the CDR3, the DNA is TGTGCCAGTAGAACCGGGATCTCCTATGGCTACACCTTC. Protein product: CASRTGISYGYTF. The chain has TRBV19 and TRBJ1-2; D is undetermined. Germline CDR1 LNHDA, CDR2 SQIVND (reference sequence). This CDR3 spans 13 amino acids. Trimming took 6 bases from V and 4 from J, leaving 12 bases between them.

This clonotype was observed a few times. Written as DNA, the CDR3 is TGTGCCAGCAAAACAGGGACTGGGGCCAACGTCCTGACTTTC. Translating gives CASKTGTGANVLTF. The chain combines TRBV12-3 or TRBV12-4 with TRBJ2-6; D may be TRBD1 (6 bases). This CDR3 contains 14 residues. V dropped 7 bases and J dropped 2 bases, with 9 bases sitting between them.

This clonotype has ten or more counts. V gene TRBV12-3 or TRBV12-4 combines with J gene TRBJ2-3; 10 bases are a match to TRBD1. V trimming: 6 bases; J trimming: 6 bases; junction bases outside the gene matches: 3. The CDR3 is 13 residues long. CDR3 nucleotides: TGTGCCAGCAGCCGGGACAGGGGCGATACGCAGTATTTT. Encoded protein: CASSRDRGDTQYF.

Only a few counts were recorded for this clonotype. The chain has TRBV4-1 and TRBJ1-4; possible D gene TRBD1, 6 bases. This CDR3 comprises 17 residues. Trimming removed 1 base from V and 4 bases from J, with 16 bases in between. Per the germline V gene, CDR1 is MGHRA and CDR2 is YSYEKL. The CDR3 is CASSQGTAGANNEKLFF. The CDR3 DNA reads TGCGCCAGCAGCCAAGGAACCGCAGGGGCGAATAATGAAAAACTGTTTTTT.

This clonotype was seen at least ten times. The V gene is TRBV5-1, the J gene TRBJ2-7, with a possible D match to TRBD2 (6 bases). CDR1 is SGHRS, CDR2 YFSETQ, per germline. Deletions cut 8 bases from V and 5 bases from J, with 17 bases between. This CDR3 region has 13 residues. The CDR3 bases are TGCGCCAGACCGGACCGGGGGATCCACGAGCAGTACTTC. This sequence encodes CARPDRGIHEQYF.

This clonotype was seen at least ten times. This chain links TRBV10-3 with TRBJ1-3; 8 nucleotides match TRBD1. In germline, CDR1 is ENHRY, CDR2 SYGVKD. The V segment lost 6 bases and the J segment 0 bases; nucleotides outside the gene matches: 7. The CDR3 has 16 residues. CDR3 sequence: CAISLTGGNSGNTIYF. CDR3 nucleotide sequence: TGTGCCATCAGCCTCACAGGGGGTAACTCTGGAAACACCATATATTTT.

The V call is TRBV5-1, the J call TRBJ2-1; D is uncertain. CDR3 length: 14 amino acids. The V gene lost 6 bases and the J gene lost 0 bases, with 10 bases spanning the gap. CDR1 is SGHRS, CDR2 YFSETQ, per germline. This chain's CDR3 is CASTGFSSYNEQFF. The CDR3, as DNA: TGCGCCAGCACCGGCTTTAGCTCCTACAATGAGCAGTTCTTC.

This clonotype was observed many times. The rearrangement joins TRBV18 to TRBJ2-6; D perhaps matches TRBD1 (5 bases). Germline CDR1 KGHSH, CDR2 LQKENI. This CDR3 region has 18 residues. V was cut by 0 bases and J by 4 bases, with 16 bases left in between. CDR3 nucleotides: TGTGCCAGCTCACCACCGGTGTCAGGGTATCCCGGGGCCAACGTCCTGACTTTC. This translates into CASSPPVSGYPGANVLTF.